The 19 T cell receptor beta chains below were found in one sample sequenced in a study of cytomegalovirus exposure and HLA in healthy donors. Primers included in the PCR were 60 Vbeta and 13 Jbeta primers. This table comes from immunoSEQ multiplex PCR, and its TCRdb copy is limited to in-frame clones, with some not included. This sample yields 200,000 to 250,000 clones, of which about three quarters are seen a single time; 0.4% to 0.6% belongs to the top ten. The sequenced material came from PBMCs. The receptors come from a boy aged 10-17 years in good health and CMV-seronegative.

This clone has just one count. The chain uses TRBV5-6 and TRBJ2-6, with D unresolved. Trimming cost V 2 bases and J 2 bases, with 8 bases left between them. This CDR3 region has 15 residues. Germline-derived CDR1 and CDR2 are SGHDT and YYEEEE. CDR3 nucleotides: TGTGCCAGCAGCTTTGCAGTTGCTGGGGCCAACGTCCTGACTTTC. It yields the protein CASSFAVAGANVLTF. The variable domain in full, with the rest retrieved from reference TRBV5-6 and TRBJ2-6, is DAGVTQSPTHLIKTRGQQVTLRCSPKSGHDTVSWYQQALGQGPQFIFQYYEEEERQRGNFPDRFSGHQFPNYSSELNVNALLLGDSALYLCASSFAVAGANVLTFGAGSRLTVL.

This chain links TRBV30 with TRBJ2-3; D may be TRBD2 (6 bases). The V end was cut by 5 bases, the J end by 6 bases, with 18 bases between. The CDR3 has 14 amino acids. Germline V gene data show CDR1 as GTSNPN and CDR2 as SVGIG (reference sequence). In DNA, the CDR3 is TGTGCCTGGCGGCCTGCCCTAGCGATGGATACGCAGTATTTT. This sequence encodes CAWRPALAMDTQYF.

The chain carries TRBV30 and TRBJ1-2; a weak D match, TRBD1 (6 bases). V was trimmed by 4 bases and J by 5 bases, leaving 17 bases between them. CDR3 length equals 14 residues. CDR1 and CDR2 (germline): GTSNPN, SVGIG (reference sequence). CDR3 amino acids: CAWNYDRSGYGYTF. CDR3 DNA sequence: TGTGCCTGGAACTACGACAGGTCGGGGTATGGCTACACCTTC.

V usage is TRBV4-1 and J usage is TRBJ2-7; 13 bases match TRBD2. Trimming at V came to 7 bases and at J to 0 bases, leaving 15 bases not matched to a gene. CDR1 and CDR2 (germline): MGHRA, YSYEKL. The CDR3 consists of 19 residues. DNA for the CDR3: TGCGCCAGCAACGCAGGGTGGGGGACTAGCGGGGACTCCTCCTACGAGCAGTACTTC. As protein: CASNAGWGTSGDSSYEQYF.

This chain links TRBV19 with TRBJ1-1; TRBD1 matches 10 bases. The germline gives CDR1 LNHDA, CDR2 SQIVND (reference sequence). Trimming took 7 bases from V and 2 from J; bases not matched to a gene: 4. The CDR3 is made up of 14 amino acids. The CDR3 region is CASTRQGANTEAFF. DNA of the CDR3: TGTGCCAGTACCCGACAGGGGGCCAACACTGAAGCTTTCTTT. Full variable domain (outside the CDR3, taken from reference TRBV19 and TRBJ1-1): DGGITQSPKYLFRKEGQNVTLSCEQNLNHDAMYWYRQDPGQGLRLIYYSQIVNDFQKGDIAEGYSVSREKKESFPLTVTSAQKNPTAFYLCASTRQGANTEAFFGQGTRLTVV.

V gene TRBV5-4 combines with J gene TRBJ1-2; perhaps TRBD1 as D (6 bases). The CDR3 spans 13 residues. Germline CDR1 SGHNT, CDR2 YYREEE (reference sequence). V was clipped by 4 bases and J by 4 bases, with 11 bases between them. The CDR3 sequence: CASSPGGSYGYTF. CDR3 nucleotides: TGTGCCAGCAGCCCGGGGGGCAGCTATGGCTACACCTTC.

The genes are TRBV30 and TRBJ2-7; 9 nucleotides align to TRBD2. The trim removed 3 bases at V and 2 bases at J, leaving 2 bases unmatched. Germline assignment: CDR1 GTSNPN and CDR2 SVGIG (reference sequence). The CDR3 has 13 residues. The CDR3 region has the DNA TGTGCCTGGAGGGCGGGAGGGCCCTACGAGCAGTACTTC. It encodes CAWRAGGPYEQYF.

The CDR3 spells CASNMGTESYNEQFF. The CDR3, as DNA: TGTGCCAGCAATATGGGCACAGAGTCCTACAATGAGCAGTTCTTC. The chain carries TRBV19 and TRBJ2-1; no definite D call. Germline CDR1 is LNHDA and CDR2 is SQIVND (reference sequence). The CDR3 has 15 residues. V lost 9 bases to trimming and J lost 1 base, with 16 bases between them. Looking up the rest from reference TRBV19 and TRBJ2-1 gives the full variable domain: DGGITQSPKYLFRKEGQNVTLSCEQNLNHDAMYWYRQDPGQGLRLIYYSQIVNDFQKGDIAEGYSVSREKKESFPLTVTSAQKNPTAFYLCASNMGTESYNEQFFGPGTRLTVL.

This clone was recorded only once. The chain is built from TRBV30 and TRBJ2-3; TRBD2 agrees at 9 bases. The CDR3 loop spans 19 amino acids. The germline gives CDR1 GTSNPN, CDR2 SVGIG (reference sequence). After removal of 0 bases from V and 6 bases from J, the junction contained 19 bases not matched to a gene. CDR3 in amino acids: CAWSVAYGTSRNPTDTQYF. CDR3 DNA sequence: TGTGCCTGGAGTGTCGCATATGGGACTAGCAGAAATCCCACGGATACGCAGTATTTT.

This clone was seen a handful of times. The chain couples TRBV5-1 to TRBJ1-4; 7 bases match TRBD1. Looked up from germline, CDR1 is SGHRS and CDR2 is YFSETQ. This CDR3 comprises 14 residues. V lost 4 bases and J lost 6; bases outside the gene matches: 6. Here the CDR3 reads CASSGLGTDEKLFF. Written as DNA, the CDR3 is TGCGCCAGCAGCGGGCTAGGGACAGATGAAAAACTGTTTTTT.

The J gene is TRBJ2-5, the V gene TRBV9; 9 nucleotides agree with TRBD2. The CDR3 sequence is 15 residues long. The germline CDR1 and CDR2 sequences are SGDLS and YYNGEE. V lost 0 bases, J lost 5 bases, and 5 bases stayed unmatched. The CDR3 DNA reads TGTGCCAGCAGCGTAGGCGGGGGGGCCGTGGAGACCCAGTACTTC. Translation gives CASSVGGGAVETQYF.

J is TRBJ2-1 and V is TRBV13; 11 bases agree with TRBD2. Germline CDR1 and CDR2: PRHDT and FYEKMQ (reference sequence). This CDR3 is 15 amino acids long. Unmatched junction bases numbered 5, after V lost 5 bases and J lost 5 bases. The CDR3 loop reads CASSLLAGVDNEQFF. As DNA, the CDR3 is TGTGCCAGCAGCCTACTAGCGGGAGTGGACAATGAGCAGTTCTTC.

The rearrangement links TRBV2 to TRBJ2-7, with D possibly matching TRBD2 (6 bases). CDR1 SNHLY and CDR2 FYNNEI come from the germline V gene. V shed 0 bases and J shed 2 bases, with 11 bases lying between them. The CDR3 is made up of 15 amino acids. CDR3 region: CASSEAPSDAYEQYF. The CDR3, as DNA: TGTGCCAGCAGTGAAGCGCCTAGCGACGCCTACGAGCAGTACTTC.

This clone has just a few counts. The gene calls are TRBV6-1 and TRBJ1-1; tentative D call: TRBD1 (6 bases). The CDR3 has 14 amino acids. Germline CDR1 MNHNS, CDR2 SASEGT. V was shortened by 3 bases and J by 1 base, with 9 bases between the two germline ends. CDR3 bases: TGTGCCAGCAGTGACAGGACAGCGAACACTGAAGCTTTCTTT. Amino acids: CASSDRTANTEAFF.

This clone appeared once. The V and J genes are TRBV7-3 and TRBJ2-7, with TRBD2 matching 14 bases. CDR3 length equals 15 residues. CDR1 SGHTA and CDR2 FQGTGA come from the germline V gene. V dropped 4 bases and J dropped 6; count of bases not matched to a gene: 5. CDR3 region: CASSSPGLAGVEQYF. In DNA form, the CDR3 reads TGTGCCAGCAGCTCCCCGGGACTAGCGGGGGTCGAGCAGTACTTC.

V and J are TRBV29-1 and TRBJ1-1, with 9 nucleotides matching TRBD1. CDR1 and CDR2 (germline): SQVTM, ANQGSEA. The CDR3 loop spans 12 amino acids. This CDR3 is CRGDRADTEAFF. CDR3 bases: TGCAGGGGGGACAGGGCGGACACTGAAGCTTTCTTT.

The V gene is TRBV15, the J gene TRBJ1-1; 7 bases are shared with TRBD1. The germline gives CDR1 LNHNV, CDR2 YYDKDF (reference sequence). J gave up 5 bases and V 2 bases, and 2 bases lay outside the gene matches. CDR3 size: 13 residues. CDR3 coding DNA: TGTGCCACCAGCAGATACAGGGGAACTGAAGCTTTCTTT. Amino acids: CATSRYRGTEAFF.

This chain uses TRBV5-6 with TRBJ2-7, with TRBD2 matching 8 bases. The V gene end was trimmed by 0 bases and the J gene end by 0 bases; junction bases not matched to a gene: 5. This CDR3 comprises 16 residues. Germline CDR1 and CDR2: SGHDT and YYEEEE. CDR3 in DNA: TGTGCCAGCAGCTTGGGGTTGCGGGAGGTCTCCTACGAGCAGTACTTC. It codes for CASSLGLREVSYEQYF. Full variable domain (outside the CDR3, taken from reference TRBV5-6 and TRBJ2-7): DAGVTQSPTHLIKTRGQQVTLRCSPKSGHDTVSWYQQALGQGPQFIFQYYEEEERQRGNFPDRFSGHQFPNYSSELNVNALLLGDSALYLCASSLGLREVSYEQYFGPGTRLTVT.

The chain employs TRBV7-2 and TRBJ2-2; a possible D gene is TRBD2 (5 bases). V lost 4 bases, J lost 1 base, and 13 bases lay in between. There are 16 residues in the CDR3. CDR1 and CDR2 (germline): SGHTA, FQGNSA. The CDR3 spells CASSSRERWNTGELFF. The DNA for the CDR3 is TGTGCCAGCAGCTCTCGCGAGCGGTGGAACACCGGGGAGCTGTTTTTT.